The rows below give T cell receptor beta chains drawn from one sample of a study of T cell responses to AZD1222 COVID-19 vaccine. Only in-frame clones appear in the TCRdb table, and some are missing; sequencing was by immunoSEQ multiplex PCR. Here the sample spans 95,000 to 100,000 clones, approximately 92% being singletons. The material sequenced was peripheral blood, taken on day 0 of AZD1222 vaccination. The receptor source for this set is an adult in good health. Each CDR3 is given with its conserved first and last residue. The order of the fields is J gene, D gene, clone size, V gene, CDR3 protein, CDR3 DNA. D genes are given only for firm matches. Size is omitted from some rows. Given values are once, few, many or a class for expanded clones.

TRBJ1-6	-	-	TRBV18	CASSPSGPYNSPLHF	TGTGCCAGCTCACCCTCGGGACCTTATAATTCACCCCTCCACTTT
TRBJ1-6	TRBD1	-	TRBV7-9	CASSNSRDSPYNSPLHF	TGTGCCAGCAGCAACTCCCGGGACAGTCCATATAATTCACCCCTCCACTTT
TRBJ2-7	-	-	TRBV13	CASSPSGLRYEQYF	TGTGCCAGCAGCCCTTCGGGACTCCGATACGAGCAGTACTTC
TRBJ1-5	-	-	TRBV2	CASSEVTGNQPQHF	TGTGCCAGCAGTGAAGTAACCGGGAATCAGCCCCAGCATTTT
TRBJ2-1	TRBD2	-	TRBV5-4	CASSLGLAGYNEQFF	TGTGCCAGCAGCTTGGGACTAGCGGGGTACAATGAGCAGTTCTTC
TRBJ2-3	-	-	TRBV27	CASSPSGSTDTQYF	TGTGCCAGCAGTCCCAGCGGGAGCACAGATACGCAGTATTTT
TRBJ2-6	-	once	TRBV2	CASSDLESGLSGANVLTF	TGTGCCAGCAGCGACTTGGAATCGGGGTTATCTGGGGCCAACGTCCTGACTTTC
TRBJ1-1	-	-	TRBV6-5	CASTANTEAFF	TGTGCCAGCACCGCGAACACTGAAGCTTTCTTT
TRBJ1-1	-	-	TRBV10-3	CAIRVQETNTEAFF	TGTGCCATCAGAGTACAGGAGACAAACACTGAAGCTTTCTTT
TRBJ1-5	-	-	TRBV7-9	CASSLSWSNQPQHF	TGTGCCAGCAGCTTGTCATGGAGCAATCAGCCCCAGCATTTT
TRBJ2-7	-	-	TRBV27	CASSLSLFPQLKEQYF	TGTGCCAGCAGTTTATCTCTCTTCCCCCAACTCAAGGAGCAGTACTTC
TRBJ1-1	-	-	TRBV28	CASSPDAGGAEAFF	TGTGCCAGCAGCCCCGACGCGGGGGGGGCTGAAGCTTTCTTT
TRBJ2-1	-	-	TRBV19	CASSIGGTYNEQFF	TGTGCCAGTAGTATTGGCGGGACCTACAATGAGCAGTTCTTC
TRBJ1-2	-	-	TRBV20-1	CSASRGGYTF	TGCAGTGCTAGCCGTGGAGGCTACACCTTC
TRBJ2-1	-	-	TRBV7-9	CASSLSSGSTYNEQFF	TGTGCCAGCAGCTTGTCAAGCGGGTCCACCTACAATGAGCAGTTCTTC
TRBJ2-1	-	once	TRBV6-6	CASSSRDNYNEQFF	TGTGCCAGCAGTTCTAGGGACAACTACAATGAGCAGTTCTTC
TRBJ1-2	-	-	TRBV7-9	CASSYLDYGYTF	TGTGCCAGCAGCTACCTTGACTATGGCTACACCTTC
TRBJ1-6	-	-	TRBV4-1	CASSRTLTYNSPLHF	TGCGCCAGCAGCCGGACATTGACTTATAATTCACCCCTCCACTTT
TRBJ1-4	-	-	TRBV6-5	CASSYFGEGDEKLFF	TGTGCCAGCAGTTACTTTGGGGAGGGGGATGAAAAACTGTTTTTT
TRBJ2-7	-	-	TRBV12-1	CASSRDPYEQYF	TGTGCCAGCAGCCGGGACCCCTACGAGCAGTACTTC
TRBJ2-7	TRBD1	-	TRBV18	CASSLGQGAYEQYF	TGTGCCAGCTCCCTAGGACAGGGGGCCTACGAGCAGTACTTC
TRBJ2-3	TRBD2	-	TRBV5-1	CASSSGLAGATDTQYF	TGCGCCAGCAGCTCCGGACTAGCGGGAGCGACAGATACGCAGTATTTT
TRBJ2-5	-	-	TRBV7-7	CASSSTGGGETQYF	TGTGCCAGCAGCTCCACAGGTGGTGGGGAGACCCAGTACTTC
TRBJ2-2	-	-	TRBV5-1	CASSLSGELFF	TGCGCCAGCAGCTTGTCCGGGGAGCTGTTTTTT
TRBJ2-7	-	-	TRBV6-2/TRBV6-3	CASSYPGGIRGSTYEQYF	TGTGCCAGCAGTTACCCGGGTGGGATCAGGGGTTCGACCTACGAGCAGTACTTC
TRBJ1-1	TRBD1	-	TRBV27	CASSKRQGRNTEAFF	TGTGCCAGCAGTAAACGACAGGGGCGGAACACTGAAGCTTTCTTT
TRBJ2-7	-	-	TRBV4-3	CASSQDLAGPSEQYF	TGCGCCAGCAGCCAAGATCTAGCAGGTCCCTCCGAGCAGTACTTC
TRBJ1-1	-	-	TRBV7-9	CATLVNTEAFF	TGTGCCACCCTTGTAAACACTGAAGCTTTCTTT
TRBJ2-7	-	once	TRBV5-8	CASSLGQVFYEQYF	TGTGCCAGCAGCTTAGGCCAGGTCTTCTACGAGCAGTACTTC
TRBJ1-3	TRBD1	-	TRBV4-3	CASSQDLAGGTGNTIYF	TGCGCCAGCAGCCAAGATTTGGCAGGGGGCACTGGAAACACCATATATTTT
TRBJ2-7	-	-	TRBV5-4	CASSLALAGEQYF	TGTGCCAGCAGCTTGGCCTTGGCAGGCGAGCAGTACTTC
TRBJ1-1	-	-	TRBV19	CASSITLGGVHLNTEAFF	TGTGCCAGTAGTATTACTTTGGGGGGCGTCCACCTGAACACTGAAGCTTTCTTT
TRBJ2-3	-	-	TRBV5-1	CASSFTTDTQYF	TGCGCCAGCAGCTTTACCACAGATACGCAGTATTTT
TRBJ1-1	TRBD1	-	TRBV9	CASSTHRTGRTEAFF	TGTGCCAGCAGCACCCATCGGACAGGGAGGACTGAAGCTTTCTTT
TRBJ1-3	-	few	TRBV6-4	CASSDPQGSGNTIYF	TGTGCCAGCAGTGACCCACAGGGCTCTGGAAACACCATATATTTT
TRBJ2-2	-	-	TRBV2	CASSERQHGELFF	TGTGCCAGCAGTGAACGCCAACACGGGGAGCTGTTTTTT
TRBJ1-1	-	-	TRBV29-1	CSVDPLGGNTEAFF	TGCAGCGTTGACCCCCTAGGGGGGAACACTGAAGCTTTCTTT
TRBJ1-4	TRBD1	once	TRBV5-6	CASSWGQRGKLFF	TGTGCCAGCAGCTGGGGACAGAGGGGAAAACTGTTTTTT
TRBJ2-1	TRBD2	-	TRBV7-2	CASSFSGGASYEQFF	TGTGCCAGCAGCTTTAGCGGGGGGGCCAGTTATGAGCAGTTCTTC
TRBJ1-2	-	-	TRBV30	CATGNSGYTF	TGTGCCACAGGGAATAGCGGCTACACCTTC
TRBJ1-1	-	-	TRBV4-1	CASSTSTGLNTEAFF	TGCGCCAGCAGCACTAGTACAGGGTTGAACACTGAAGCTTTCTTT
TRBJ1-4	TRBD1	-	TRBV7-9	CASSLTGGSEKLFF	TGTGCCAGCAGCTTAACAGGGGGAAGTGAAAAACTGTTTTTT
TRBJ2-7	-	-	TRBV6-2/TRBV6-3	CASSSTGMGKIVEYEQYF	TGTGCCAGCAGTTCCACAGGGATGGGGAAAATTGTAGAGTACGAGCAGTACTTC
TRBJ2-5	TRBD2	-	TRBV9	CASSEGLLTPQETQYF	TGTGCCAGCAGCGAGGGACTACTGACCCCGCAAGAGACCCAGTACTTC
TRBJ1-4	TRBD1	once	TRBV27	CASRTRDSATNEKLFF	TGTGCCAGCAGAACCCGGGACAGCGCAACTAATGAAAAACTGTTTTTT
TRBJ1-5	-	-	TRBV27	CASSKDHSNQPQHF	TGTGCCAGCAGTAAGGATCATAGCAATCAGCCCCAGCATTTT
TRBJ1-5	-	-	TRBV19	CASSDYSNQPQHF	TGTGCCAGTAGTGATTATAGCAATCAGCCCCAGCATTTT
TRBJ1-1	-	few	TRBV9	CASSVAVNTEAFF	TGTGCCAGCAGCGTAGCTGTGAACACTGAAGCTTTCTTT
TRBJ1-2	-	few	TRBV11-2	CASSLGQAYGYTF	TGTGCCAGCAGCTTAGGACAGGCCTATGGCTACACCTTC
TRBJ2-5	TRBD2	-	TRBV30	CAATSDELETQYF	TGTGCCGCGACTAGCGACGAGTTAGAGACCCAGTACTTC
TRBJ1-4	-	once	TRBV4-1	CASSQGEAAIEKLFF	TGCGCCAGCAGCCAAGGAGAGGCAGCAATCGAAAAACTGTTTTTT
TRBJ1-2	-	-	TRBV6-5	CASSHRTDGYTF	TGTGCCAGCAGTCACCGGACCGATGGCTACACCTTC
TRBJ2-1	-	-	TRBV6-2/TRBV6-3	CASSQKAEGDNEQFF	TGTGCCAGCAGTCAGAAAGCGGAGGGGGACAATGAGCAGTTCTTC
TRBJ2-1	TRBD2	-	TRBV3-1/TRBV3-2	CASSQDRFREGQFF	TGTGCCAGCAGCCAAGATCGGTTTCGGGAGGGTCAGTTCTTC